The 8 T cell receptor beta chains below come from one sample, sequenced in a study of T-cell reconstitution after alpha-beta-depleted transplantation in children (dated by TCRdb to the mid-2010s). Library preparation used PCR. Sequencing relied on an Illumina HiSeq 2500. To normalize quantification of the TCRbeta repertoire, the TCR libraries were built with molecular barcoding that relied on unique molecular identifiers. The raw public data were reprocessed by TCRdb itself: fastp quality trimming at Q25, MiXCR clonotype calling, in-frame beta chains only. Entries that share a CDR3 protein sequence are merged under the most common genes and DNA. The sample table lists about 510,000 distinct CDR3 sequences, over 9.5% of them with a count of one. Approximately 14% of the sample goes to the ten largest clones. The treatment or condition label for this specimen denotes: allogeneic hematopoietic cell transplantation with graft depleted of TCRalphabeta T cells and CD19 B cells.

This specimen was PBMCs, mostly from graft donor cells, taken 180 days after TCRalphabeta/CD19-depleted stem cell transplant. The receptor set was obtained from a female patient between 2 and 15 years old who had a stem cell transplant for aplastic anemia, so the T cells may come from the graft donor.

This clonotype turned up a few times. The J gene is TRBJ2-1, the V gene TRBV6-1; 8 nucleotides agree with TRBD2. Trimming cost V 6 bases and J 0 bases; bases outside gene matches: 4. Germline CDR1 reads MNHNS; CDR2 reads SASEGT. The CDR3 runs to 15 residues. DNA of the CDR3: TGTGCCAGCAGGAGGGGACTAGGCTCCTACAATGAGCAGTTCTTC. Translation: CASRRGLGSYNEQFF.

V usage is TRBV20-1 and J usage is TRBJ1-2; 7 nucleotides agree with TRBD1. This CDR3 contains 14 residues. V was clipped by 5 bases and J by 0 bases; unmatched bases: 6. The germline V gene has CDR1 DFQATT and CDR2 SNEGSKA (reference sequence). The CDR3 sequence is CSAHEGAANYGYTF. The CDR3 DNA is TGCAGTGCTCATGAGGGGGCAGCTAACTATGGCTACACCTTC.

This clonotype was seen a few times. V and J are TRBV28 and TRBJ2-7; no definite D call. Trimming took 2 bases from V and 3 from J, leaving 14 bases between them. Per germline, CDR1 MDHEN and CDR2 SYDVKM. This CDR3 region has 15 residues. The CDR3: CASSLPRTELYEQYF. For the CDR3, the DNA is TGTGCCAGCAGTTTACCTCGGACCGAGCTCTACGAGCAGTACTTC.

Only a few counts were recorded for this clonotype. The V and J genes are TRBV6-2 or TRBV6-3 and TRBJ2-3; D is undetermined. With 7 bases removed from V and 4 bases from J, the gap between germline ends came to 15 bases. This CDR3 region has 14 residues. Germline V lookup: CDR1 MNHEY, CDR2 SVGEGT. In DNA, the CDR3 is TGTGCCAGCAACTTATTATTGGGCCCAGATACGCAGTATTTT. Amino acids: CASNLLLGPDTQYF.

This clonotype was seen only a few times. J is TRBJ1-1 and V is TRBV20-1, with 8 bases aligning to TRBD1. Per the germline V gene, CDR1 is DFQATT and CDR2 is SNEGSKA (reference sequence). Trimming took 6 bases from V and 2 from J; bases not matched to a gene: 17. This CDR3 region has 17 residues. This CDR3 reads CSALRIRGLALNTEAFF. The CDR3 DNA sequence: TGCAGTGCCTTGCGAATCAGGGGGCTGGCTTTAAACACTGAAGCTTTCTTT.

The rearrangement uses TRBV4-2 and TRBJ2-3, with TRBD2 matching 11 bases. Germline CDR1 LGHNA, CDR2 YNFKEQ. CDR3 length: 20 amino acids. Losses at the gene ends were 0 bases for V and 0 bases for J; bases not matched to a gene: 11. The CDR3 sequence: CASSQDKGASGRLSTDTQYF. DNA for the CDR3: TGTGCCAGCAGCCAAGATAAAGGGGCTAGCGGGAGGCTAAGCACAGATACGCAGTATTTT.

This clonotype was recorded many times. The chain joins TRBV12-3 or TRBV12-4 to TRBJ2-2, with D perhaps matching TRBD1 (6 bases). V was pared by 5 bases and J by 5 bases, with 12 bases between. The CDR3 is made up of 14 amino acids. CDR3 sequence (DNA): TGTGCCAGCAGTGGACAGACCTGGACCGGGGAGCTGTTTTTT. Translation gives CASSGQTWTGELFF.

This clonotype was recorded at least ten times. The CDR3 here is CASSAGIYGEQFF. The CDR3 DNA reads as TGCGCCAGCAGTGCGGGGATATATGGTGAGCAGTTCTTC. The J gene is TRBJ2-1, the V gene TRBV10-2, with TRBD2 as a possible D gene (5 bases). The CDR3 covers 13 residues. V dropped 4 bases and J dropped 9 bases, with 13 bases sitting between them. Germline V gives CDR1 WSHSY, CDR2 SAAADI.